In this sample, the clone carrying this T cell receptor (beta chain) turned up many times. As yet, its antigen is unknown. V lost 5 bases, J lost 10 bases, and 10 bases stayed unmatched. CDR3 length: 14 residues. The germline gives CDR1 MDHEN, CDR2 SYDVKM. Sample time point: sample taken at primary tumor resection. Whole RNA, which was extracted from tumor, nontumor lung tissue or frozen PBMC, was sequenced without any cell sorting. The approximately 79 donors had untreated early-stage non-small cell lung cancer. This sample is part of a study of spatial heterogeneity in lung cancer. Study overall: There were consistently more beta-chain sequences detected than alpha-chain sequences. Study-wide points: Ubiquitous, expanded tumor-derived TCRs were more frequently observed in blood at resection than at follow-up.

TCRdb redid the calling of the 5' RACE reads with MiXCR, one entry per CDR3 protein. The sample comprises about 23,000 distinct CDR3 sequences, 4% to 6% of which are singletons, and 4% to 6.5% rests with the top ten. Sequencing was performed on PBMCs, taken at surgery. The rearrangement uses TRBV28 and TRBJ2-1, with 8 nucleotides matching TRBD2. The receptor's source is a male donor with early-stage non-small cell lung cancer. CDR3 sequence (DNA): TGTGCCAGCAGTCTCCAGGACAAGCGGGGGGAGCAGTTCTTC. Its translation: CASSLQDKRGEQFF.